Listed here are 21 T cell receptor beta chains from one sample, sequenced in a study of T cell repertoires in cytomegalovirus infection. TCRdb recomputed calls from the reads with MiXCR, one row per CDR3 protein. The sample comprises hundreds of thousands of distinct CDR3 sequences, about 24% of which are singletons, and under 8.5% rests with the top ten. The sample was CD8+ T cells from PBMCs. The receptor set was obtained from a human donor in good health (CMV status not recorded). Some clones in this sample may be carry-over from other donors' samples.

In this sample, this clonotype turned up many times. The chain uses TRBV11-1 and TRBJ2-1; 9 bases are a match to TRBD1. J lost 9 bases, V lost 5 bases, and 14 bases had no gene match. Germline V lookup: CDR1 SGHAT, CDR2 FQDESV (reference sequence). The CDR3 totals 16 residues. CDR3 amino acids: CASSPSGAGTGIEQFF. CDR3 coding DNA: TGTGCCAGCAGCCCTAGTGGGGCTGGGACAGGGATTGAGCAGTTCTTC.

This clonotype was seen many times. V and J are TRBV7-6 and TRBJ1-1; a weak D match, TRBD1 (5 bases). The length of the CDR3 is 17 residues. Germline values: CDR1 SGHVS, CDR2 FNYEAQ. V lost 2 bases and J 1 base, leaving 17 bases between the germline ends. The CDR3 DNA reads TGTGCCAGCAGCTTACGCGCCTCACCGGGGCCGAACACTGAAGCTTTCTTT. This encodes CASSLRASPGPNTEAFF.

In its sample, this clonotype was seen many times. V is TRBV7-2 and J is TRBJ1-2; no clear D gene. Trimming shortened V by 3 bases and J by 4 bases, and 12 bases separated the two germline ends. Germline CDR1 is SGHTA and CDR2 is FQGNSA. There are 14 residues in the CDR3. CDR3 bases: TGTGCCAGCAGCTTCTGGCAGTATAGCTATGGCTACACCTTC. This sequence encodes CASSFWQYSYGYTF.

The chain has TRBV7-6 and TRBJ2-1; the D gene could be TRBD1 or TRBD2 (5 bases each). CDR1 SGHVS and CDR2 FNYEAQ come from the germline V gene. The V gene lost 5 bases and the J gene lost 5 bases, with 19 bases spanning the gap. This CDR3 has 16 amino acids. The CDR3 sequence is CASSPGTRAPDNEQFF. DNA for the CDR3: TGTGCCAGCAGCCCCGGGACCCGGGCCCCGGACAATGAGCAGTTCTTC.

The rearrangement uses TRBV27 and TRBJ2-1; TRBD1 might be the D (6 bases). The CDR3 extends over 14 amino acids. V was cut by 5 bases and J by 3 bases, with 11 bases left in between. Per germline, CDR1 MNHEY and CDR2 SMNVEV (reference sequence). As DNA, the CDR3 is TGTGCCAGCAGTGGAACGGGACACTACAATGAGCAGTTCTTC. It encodes CASSGTGHYNEQFF.

Ten or more counts support this clonotype. The chain combines TRBV7-6 with TRBJ2-7, with a tentative D call TRBD1 (6 bases). Trimming cost V 7 bases and J 12 bases, with 25 bases left between them. The CDR3 runs 14 residues. The germline gives CDR1 SGHVS, CDR2 FNYEAQ. The DNA for the CDR3 is TGTGCCAGCACGCAAGGTACAGGGACCGGGGAACTGTACTTC. It specifies CASTQGTGTGELYF. Variable domain in full (rest from reference TRBV7-6 and TRBJ2-7): GAGVSQSPRYKVTKRGQDVALRCDPISGHVSLYWYRQALGQGPEFLTYFNYEAQQDKSGLPNDRFSAERPEGSISTLTIQRTEQRDSAMYRCASTQGTGTGELYFGPGTRLTVT.

This clonotype was detected many times. V gene TRBV7-9 combines with J gene TRBJ2-1, with TRBD2 matching 16 bases. V shed 5 bases and J 9 bases; nucleotides not matched to a gene: 13. Germline values: CDR1 SEHNR, CDR2 FQNEAQ (reference sequence). The CDR3 covers 18 residues. CDR3 nucleotides: TGTGCCAGCAGCGGGGGACTAGCGGGGGGGTGGCCTCAGGGTGAGCAGTTCTTC. Its translation is CASSGGLAGGWPQGEQFF. Full variable domain (outside the CDR3, taken from reference TRBV7-9 and TRBJ2-1): DTGVSQNPRHKITKRGQNVTFRCDPISEHNRLYWYRQTLGQGPEFLTYFQNEAQLEKSRLLSDRFSAERPKGSFSTLEIQRTEQGDSAMYLCASSGGLAGGWPQGEQFFGPGTRLTVL.

This clonotype was counted a few times. The J gene is TRBJ1-5, the V gene TRBV7-9; no reliable D call. Germline V lookup: CDR1 SEHNR, CDR2 FQNEAQ (reference sequence). Trimming shortened V by 7 bases and J by 2 bases, and 6 bases separated the two germline ends. CDR3 length equals 12 residues. CDR3 sequence (DNA): TGTGCCAGCACTCGGGGCAATCAGCCCCAGCATTTT. Its protein is CASTRGNQPQHF. The entire variable domain, with the rest obtained from reference TRBV7-9 and TRBJ1-5, is as follows: DTGVSQNPRHKITKRGQNVTFRCDPISEHNRLYWYRQTLGQGPEFLTYFQNEAQLEKSRLLSDRFSAERPKGSFSTLEIQRTEQGDSAMYLCASTRGNQPQHFGDGTRLSIL.

This rearrangement joins TRBV12-3 or TRBV12-4 to TRBJ2-4, with 12 nucleotides matching TRBD2. The CDR3 spans 16 residues. Losses at the gene ends were 6 bases for V and 0 bases for J; bases not matched to a gene: 3. CDR3: CASSLLAGGAKNIQYF. The CDR3 nucleotides read TGTGCCAGCAGCCTACTAGCGGGGGGAGCCAAAAACATTCAGTACTTC.

The chain combines TRBV20-1 with TRBJ1-1; tentative D call: TRBD1 (6 bases). The germline V gene has CDR1 DFQATT and CDR2 SNEGSKA (reference sequence). CDR3 length: 16 residues. Trimming pared 3 bases from V and 0 bases from J, leaving 17 bases between. CDR3 sequence (DNA): TGCAGTGCTAGGCCAACAGGGCCGTATCTGAACACTGAAGCTTTCTTT. Residues: CSARPTGPYLNTEAFF.

This clonotype appeared many times. The rearrangement uses TRBV19 and TRBJ2-1, with unresolved D. CDR1 is LNHDA, CDR2 SQIVND, per germline (reference sequence). CDR3 length: 11 residues. Trimming took off 3 bases at V and 7 bases at J, with 4 bases between the two ends. The CDR3 nucleotides read TGTGCCAGTAGTATTAGGAATGAGCAGTTCTTC. Encoded protein: CASSIRNEQFF.

This clonotype was found a few times. CDR3 coding DNA: TGTGCCACCAAAGGAAGGGGGGAGAACACCGGGGAGCTGTTTTTT. Translation: CATKGRGENTGELFF. The V gene is TRBV19, the J gene TRBJ2-2; D tentatively reads TRBD1 or TRBD2 (6 bases each). The CDR3 length is 15 residues. Trimming shortened V by 10 bases and J by 1 base, and 16 bases separated the two germline ends. Germline CDR1 LNHDA, CDR2 SQIVND (reference sequence).

This clonotype showed up just a few times. The V gene is TRBV29-1, the J gene TRBJ2-7, with 9 bases fitting TRBD1. The CDR3 is 12 residues long. The germline CDR1 and CDR2 sequences are SQVTM and ANQGSEA. Trimming removed 4 bases from V and 4 bases from J; junction bases left unmatched: 2. This CDR3 is CSVGTGAYEQYF. CDR3 DNA sequence: TGCAGCGTTGGGACAGGGGCGTACGAGCAGTACTTC.

This clonotype was observed a handful of times. The chain couples TRBV7-6 to TRBJ2-6; no clear D. The CDR3 has 17 residues. CDR1 is SGHVS and CDR2 is FNYEAQ in the germline V gene. V lost 1 base, J lost 2 bases, and 12 bases lay in between. The CDR3 sequence is CASSLGAPSAGANVLTF. Written as DNA, the CDR3 is TGTGCCAGCAGCTTAGGGGCCCCGAGCGCTGGGGCCAACGTCCTGACTTTC.

This chain uses TRBV7-9 with TRBJ1-5, with 8 positions matching TRBD1. Germline-derived CDR1 and CDR2 are SEHNR and FQNEAQ (reference sequence). This CDR3 is 14 amino acids long. The V gene end was trimmed by 5 bases and the J gene end by 7 bases; junction bases not matched to a gene: 7. This CDR3 is CASSAQGGLQPQHF. CDR3 nucleotide sequence: TGTGCCAGCAGCGCACAGGGGGGGCTCCAGCCCCAGCATTTT.

The rearrangement joins TRBV7-9 to TRBJ2-4; a weak D match, TRBD2 (6 bases). Germline-derived CDR1 and CDR2 are SEHNR and FQNEAQ (reference sequence). The CDR3 runs 15 residues. V dropped 6 bases and J dropped 0 bases, with 12 bases sitting between them. The CDR3 coding sequence is TGTGCCAGCAGTCTTCAGGGAGGAGCCAAAAACATTCAGTACTTC. This translates into CASSLQGGAKNIQYF.

A single count supports this clonotype. A much larger clonotype is one base distant, so this may be a read error. The V call is TRBV27, the J call TRBJ1-5; D might be TRBD1 (5 bases). Germline loops: CDR1 MNHEY, CDR2 SMNVEV (reference sequence). The CDR3 has 16 residues. DNA for the CDR3: TGTGCCGGCAGTTTACTTGTTTCAGGGAACAATCAGCCCCAGCATTTT. This codes for CAGSLLVSGNNQPQHF.

The sample holds a few counts of this clonotype. This chain joins TRBV7-2 and TRBJ2-5; a weak D match, TRBD1 (7 bases). With 6 bases removed from V and 4 bases from J, the gap between germline ends came to 21 bases. This CDR3 is 16 amino acids long. CDR1 and CDR2 (germline): SGHTA, FQGNSA. The CDR3 reads CASRQPGGRAGETQYF. The DNA for the CDR3 is TGTGCCAGCAGACAACCAGGGGGGCGGGCCGGAGAGACCCAGTACTTC.

This clonotype was observed many times. The chain recombines TRBV28 with TRBJ2-1, with 8 bases matching TRBD1. CDR1 and CDR2 (germline): MDHEN, SYDVKM. Trimming removed 5 bases from V and 5 bases from J; junction bases left unmatched: 8. CDR3 length equals 15 residues. This chain's CDR3 is CASSPAGQVNNEQFF. The CDR3 DNA follows: TGTGCCAGCAGTCCGGCGGGACAGGTCAACAATGAGCAGTTCTTC. The full variable domain, with the rest looked up from reference TRBV28 and TRBJ2-1, is DVKVTQSSRYLVKRTGEKVFLECVQDMDHENMFWYRQDPGLGLRLIYFSYDVKMKEKGDIPEGYSVSREKKERFSLILESASTNQTSMYLCASSPAGQVNNEQFFGPGTRLTVL.

Of note for this clonotype: The germline gene is not matched at one end of the junction; a read error may be the cause. This chain joins TRBV6-6 and TRBJ2-7, with 8 bases that match TRBD1. This CDR3 contains 14 residues. Germline V gene lookup returns CDR1 MNHNY and CDR2 SVGAGI (reference sequence). In nucleotides, the CDR3 is TGTGCCAGCAGTTATCTGGCCAGGGGGCACGATCAGTACTTC. Its translation: CASSYLARGHDQYF.

The sample holds many counts of this clonotype. J is TRBJ2-3 and V is TRBV7-2; 8 nucleotides match TRBD1. Losses at the gene ends were 5 bases for V and 4 bases for J; bases not matched to a gene: 5. This CDR3 is built from 14 residues. Germline V gene lookup returns CDR1 SGHTA and CDR2 FQGNSA. The CDR3 DNA is TGTGCCAGCAGCCCGGACAGGGTGGCAGATACGCAGTATTTT. It encodes CASSPDRVADTQYF. Full variable domain (remainder filled in from reference TRBV7-2 and TRBJ2-3): GAGVSQSPSNKVTEKGKDVELRCDPISGHTALYWYRQSLGQGLEFLIYFQGNSAPDKSGLPSDRFSAERTGGSVSTLTIQRTQQEDSAVYLCASSPDRVADTQYFGPGTRLTVL.